Shown below are 9 T cell receptor beta chains from a single sample sequenced in a study of T cells in Graves' hyperthyroidism and ophthalmopathy. The investigators amplified TCR beta CDR3 regions from RNA transcripts. The TCR CDR3 first-round RT-PCR relied on the HTBI primer set. TCRdb used MiXCR to reprocess the multiplex PCR reads, holding one entry per CDR3 protein. This table holds some 350,000 distinct CDR3 sequences, roughly 15% found once. The sequenced material came from blood. The receptors derive from a woman aged 60 to 75 with Graves' ophthalmopathy.

Ten or more counts support this clonotype. The chain is built from TRBV29-1 and TRBJ2-3; 9 positions match TRBD2. CDR3 length: 16 amino acids. V lost 3 bases and J lost 2; bases outside the gene matches: 9. CDR1 and CDR2 (germline): SQVTM, ANQGSEA. The CDR3 nucleotides are TGCAGCGTTGAGGGGAGGGCTAGCGGGGCCACAGATACGCAGTATTTT. Amino acids: CSVEGRASGATDTQYF.

V gene TRBV5-5 combines with J gene TRBJ2-7; TRBD1 matches 7 bases. V trimming: 4 bases; J trimming: 1 base; junction bases outside the gene matches: 2. The length of the CDR3 is 13 residues. Per germline, CDR1 SGHKS and CDR2 YYEKEE (reference sequence). The chain's CDR3 is CASSGTASYEQYF. In DNA form, the CDR3 reads TGTGCCAGCAGCGGGACAGCATCCTACGAGCAGTACTTC.

This clonotype has more than one count but fewer than ten. The chain joins TRBV5-6 to TRBJ2-1, with 7 positions matching TRBD1. The trim removed 3 bases at V and 1 base at J, leaving 13 bases unmatched. This CDR3 is 18 amino acids long. In germline, CDR1 is SGHDT, CDR2 YYEEEE. This chain's CDR3 is CASSSDPDPGQSYNEQFF. For the CDR3, the DNA is TGTGCCAGCAGCTCCGATCCTGATCCGGGACAGTCCTACAATGAGCAGTTCTTC. Full variable domain (outside the CDR3, taken from reference TRBV5-6 and TRBJ2-1): DAGVTQSPTHLIKTRGQQVTLRCSPKSGHDTVSWYQQALGQGPQFIFQYYEEEERQRGNFPDRFSGHQFPNYSSELNVNALLLGDSALYLCASSSDPDPGQSYNEQFFGPGTRLTVL.

In nucleotides, the CDR3 is TGCAGTGCTAGAGATAGGACGGCCTACGAGCAGTACTTC. It yields the protein CSARDRTAYEQYF. This chain links TRBV20-1 with TRBJ2-7, with D unresolved. Per the germline V gene, CDR1 is DFQATT and CDR2 is SNEGSKA (reference sequence). The CDR3 has 13 residues. The V and J ends lost 0 bases and 2 bases respectively, with 8 bases between them.

The chain combines TRBV6-1 with TRBJ1-6; D remains ambiguous. The CDR3 runs 11 residues. In germline, CDR1 is MNHNS, CDR2 SASEGT. V lost 5 bases, J lost 8 bases, and 4 bases lay in between. CDR3 sequence reads: CASSSHSPLHF. The DNA of the CDR3 is TGTGCCAGCAGTTCGCATTCACCCCTCCACTTT.

This clonotype has a count of ten or more. This chain links TRBV6-1 with TRBJ2-7; TRBD2 matches at 11 bases. The V gene end was trimmed by 5 bases and the J gene end by 7 bases; junction bases not matched to a gene: 10. Germline V lookup: CDR1 MNHNS, CDR2 SASEGT. The CDR3 extends over 15 amino acids. In nucleotides, the CDR3 is TGTGCCAGCAGTTCCCCTAGCGGGGGGACCGGGGAGCAGTACTTC. Its protein product is CASSSPSGGTGEQYF.

This clonotype was seen more than once but under ten times. The rearrangement uses TRBV5-1 and TRBJ1-6, with D perhaps matching TRBD1 (6 bases). V was cut by 0 bases and J by 4 bases, with 17 bases left in between. Germline V lookup: CDR1 SGHRS, CDR2 YFSETQ. The CDR3 has 18 amino acids. Here the CDR3 reads CASSLGIQGSPYNSPLHF. For the CDR3, the DNA is TGCGCCAGCAGCTTGGGCATACAGGGATCTCCGTATAATTCACCCCTCCACTTT.

This clonotype was picked up many times. The rearrangement uses TRBV20-1 and TRBJ1-5, with a tentative D call TRBD1 (6 bases). The germline gives CDR1 DFQATT, CDR2 SNEGSKA (reference sequence). This CDR3 has 15 residues. V was pared by 0 bases and J by 6 bases, with 15 bases between. The CDR3 is CSAREGGGGGQPQHF. In DNA, the CDR3 is TGCAGTGCTAGAGAGGGGGGAGGAGGGGGTCAGCCCCAGCATTTT.

The table lists this clonotype with many counts. The V and J genes are TRBV6-1 and TRBJ1-6; 9 positions match TRBD1. V gave up 6 bases and J gave up 10 bases; unmatched junction bases: 7. CDR3 length: 14 residues. Per the germline V gene, CDR1 is MNHNS and CDR2 is SASEGT. CDR3 in amino acids: CASSLDRGQSPLHF. Written as DNA, the CDR3 is TGTGCCAGCAGCTTGGACAGGGGACAATCACCCCTCCACTTT.